Following are 21 T cell receptor beta chains from one sample sequenced in a study of vaccination and CD4 T cells after COVID-19. Sequenced with the Oncomine TCR Beta short-read assay was DNA taken from cultured CD4+ T cells. TCRdb redid the calling of the PCR reads with MiXCR, one entry per CDR3 protein. The sample includes 15,000 to 25,000 distinct CDR3 sequences, roughly 50% seen only once; the top ten take 2% to 3%. Their antigens remain unidentified. Regarding treatment: roughly nine-day PBMC culture with coronavirus spike peptide pools or control peptides (ViraFEST assay). Source: CD4+ T cells from blood, cultured in vitro, taken after SARS-CoV-2 vaccination. These TCRs come from a human donor who had recovered from COVID-19.

This chain connects TRBV20-1 to TRBJ1-5; D is uncertain. The V end was cut by 6 bases, the J end by 4 bases, with 13 bases between. Germline V gives CDR1 DFQATT, CDR2 SNEGSKA (reference sequence). The CDR3 sequence is 13 residues long. The CDR3 DNA reads TGCAGTGCAGTGGACCCGGGGAATCAGCCCCAGCATTTT. It specifies CSAVDPGNQPQHF.

J is TRBJ2-2 and V is TRBV27; no reliable D call. The CDR3 is 15 residues long. Trimming cost V 5 bases and J 2 bases, with 12 bases left between them. Germline CDR1 reads MNHEY; CDR2 reads SMNVEV (reference sequence). This CDR3 is CASSPPYRNTGELFF. CDR3 bases: TGTGCCAGCAGTCCCCCGTACCGAAACACCGGGGAGCTGTTTTTT.

This clonotype was detected a few times. CDR3 nucleotide sequence: TGCAGTGCGGGGGGCATATACACAGATACGCAGTATTTT. It codes for CSAGGIYTDTQYF. The chain has TRBV20-1 and TRBJ2-3; D may be TRBD1 or TRBD2 (6 bases each). This CDR3 is 13 amino acids long. Deletions cut 6 bases from V and 2 bases from J, with 12 bases between. The V gene's germline CDR1 is DFQATT and CDR2 SNEGSKA (reference sequence).

The chain employs TRBV29-1 and TRBJ1-2; D may be TRBD1 (5 bases). Germline V CDR1 and CDR2: SQVTM, ANQGSEA. V was cut by 7 bases and J by 7 bases, with 19 bases left in between. The CDR3 is made up of 13 amino acids. CDR3 region: CSGRVGGLGGYTF. CDR3 coding DNA: TGCAGCGGCAGGGTAGGAGGTTTGGGTGGCTACACCTTC.

The chain links TRBV29-1 to TRBJ1-2; D is undetermined. CDR1 and CDR2 (germline): SQVTM, ANQGSEA. The CDR3 spans 13 residues. V was shortened by 6 bases and J by 7 bases, with 18 bases between the two germline ends. The CDR3 protein is CSVAGRAAGGYTF. The CDR3, as DNA: TGCAGCGTGGCGGGTCGAGCGGCCGGTGGCTACACCTTC.

This CDR3 reads CASSGQVGTEAFF. The CDR3 DNA sequence: TGTGCCAGCAGCGGCCAGGTGGGCACTGAAGCTTTCTTT. The V gene is TRBV7-3, the J gene TRBJ1-1; D not certain. CDR1 and CDR2 from the germline V gene are SGHTA and FQGTGA. The CDR3 length is 13 residues. With 5 bases removed from V and 4 bases from J, the gap between germline ends came to 11 bases.

This chain uses TRBV15 with TRBJ2-4; D is unresolved. V was clipped by 2 bases and J by 9 bases, with 8 bases between them. The germline gives CDR1 LNHNV, CDR2 YYDKDF (reference sequence). The CDR3 is 12 residues long. CDR3 protein: CATSRKSGIQYF. The DNA for the CDR3 is TGTGCCACCAGCAGAAAGTCTGGCATTCAGTACTTC.

The rearrangement links TRBV20-1 to TRBJ2-1; unclear D gene. This CDR3 is 14 amino acids long. Germline V lookup: CDR1 DFQATT, CDR2 SNEGSKA (reference sequence). The V end was cut by 6 bases, the J end by 7 bases, with 19 bases between. CDR3 in DNA: TGCAGTGCGTCACCCAGCCCCGCGACGAATGAGCAGTTCTTC. Translated, it gives CSASPSPATNEQFF.

The chain recombines TRBV28 with TRBJ1-6; D might be TRBD1 (5 bases). Per the germline V gene, CDR1 is MDHEN and CDR2 is SYDVKM. V dropped 5 bases and J dropped 7 bases, with 12 bases sitting between them. This CDR3 region has 14 residues. In nucleotides, the CDR3 is TGTGCCAGCAGTCTAACAGGAGTAAATTCACCCCTCCACTTT. Translated: CASSLTGVNSPLHF.

This clonotype came up once. The gene calls are TRBV29-1 and TRBJ1-2; no clear D gene. Trimming pared 6 bases from V and 0 bases from J, leaving 11 bases between. The CDR3 spans 13 residues. Germline V gene data show CDR1 as SQVTM and CDR2 as ANQGSEA. The CDR3 sequence is CSVPNGTNYGYTF. In DNA, the CDR3 is TGCAGCGTCCCTAATGGCACTAACTATGGCTACACCTTC.

This rearrangement joins TRBV19 to TRBJ1-5; no definite D call. CDR3 length equals 15 residues. Germline V gives CDR1 LNHDA, CDR2 SQIVND (reference sequence). The V gene lost 5 bases and the J gene lost 0 bases, with 11 bases spanning the gap. The CDR3 nucleotides are TGTGCCAGTAGTCAGAACAGCGGTAGCAATCAGCCCCAGCATTTT. Its protein product is CASSQNSGSNQPQHF.

This chain uses TRBV6-2 or TRBV6-3 with TRBJ1-1, with D perhaps TRBD1 (5 bases). V gave up 6 bases and J gave up 1 base, with 9 bases separating them. Per the germline V gene, CDR1 is MNHEY and CDR2 is SVGEGT. There are 13 residues in the CDR3. CDR3 sequence (DNA): TGTGCCAGCAGAAAACAGGAGAACACTGAAGCTTTCTTT. Protein: CASRKQENTEAFF.

This chain's CDR3 is CASKTGTHQETQYF. The DNA for the CDR3 is TGCGCCAGCAAAACAGGGACCCACCAAGAGACCCAGTACTTC. The gene calls are TRBV5-1 and TRBJ2-5, with D maybe TRBD1 (6 bases). Germline CDR1 SGHRS, CDR2 YFSETQ. Trimming stripped 6 bases from V and 0 bases from J, with 12 bases between. The CDR3 runs to 14 residues.

The count of this clonotype is one. The J gene is TRBJ2-7, the V gene TRBV15, with D perhaps given as TRBD1 or TRBD2 (5 bases each). Per the germline V gene, CDR1 is LNHNV and CDR2 is YYDKDF (reference sequence). V lost 1 base and J lost 3, with 13 bases in between. The CDR3 runs 15 residues. The chain's CDR3 is CATSRARGRIYEQYF. The CDR3 DNA sequence: TGTGCCACCAGCAGAGCCCGGGGACGGATCTACGAGCAGTACTTC. Full variable domain (rest looked up from reference TRBV15 and TRBJ2-7): DAMVIQNPRYQVTQFGKPVTLSCSQTLNHNVMYWYQQKSSQAPKLLFHYYDKDFNNEADTPDNFQSRRPNTSFCFLDIRSPGLGDTAMYLCATSRARGRIYEQYFGPGTRLTVT.

This clonotype was counted only a few times. The rearrangement uses TRBV5-1 and TRBJ2-5, with D tentatively TRBD2 (5 bases). The V gene's germline CDR1 is SGHRS and CDR2 YFSETQ. The CDR3 spans 16 residues. V gave up 1 base and J gave up 3 bases, with 16 bases separating them. This chain's CDR3 is CASSLWAGGIKETQYF. CDR3 coding DNA: TGCGCCAGCAGCTTGTGGGCGGGCGGAATAAAAGAGACCCAGTACTTC. The full variable domain, with the rest looked up from reference TRBV5-1 and TRBJ2-5, is KAGVTQTPRYLIKTRGQQVTLSCSPISGHRSVSWYQQTPGQGLQFLFEYFSETQRNKGNFPGRFSGRQFSNSRSEMNVSTLELGDSALYLCASSLWAGGIKETQYFGPGTRLLVL.

The chain is built from TRBV6-5 and TRBJ1-6; 8 positions agree with TRBD1. J was trimmed by 8 bases and V by 0 bases; bases with no gene match: 9. CDR1 and CDR2 (germline): MNHEY, SVGAGI. The CDR3 has 17 amino acids. The CDR3 sequence is CASSYSGQEWYHSPLHF. The CDR3, as DNA: TGTGCCAGCAGTTACTCGGGACAGGAGTGGTATCATTCACCCCTCCACTTT.

This clonotype was found a few times. The V gene is TRBV6-1, the J gene TRBJ1-6, with 7 bases fitting TRBD1. The V and J ends lost 6 bases and 0 bases, in that order; junction bases with no gene match: 5. The CDR3 extends over 16 amino acids. Germline assignment: CDR1 MNHNS and CDR2 SASEGT. CDR3 amino acids: CASSRQGSSYNSPLHF. The CDR3 DNA follows: TGTGCCAGCAGCCGACAGGGAAGCTCCTATAATTCACCCCTCCACTTT.

The CDR3 sequence: CSARDRGRDGYTF. As DNA, the CDR3 is TGCAGTGCTAGGGACAGGGGGCGGGATGGCTACACCTTC. The V gene is TRBV20-1, the J gene TRBJ1-2, with 11 bases identical to TRBD1. CDR1 is DFQATT, CDR2 SNEGSKA, per germline (reference sequence). The CDR3 is made up of 13 amino acids. After removal of 3 bases from V and 6 bases from J, the junction contained 3 bases not matched to a gene.

The chain carries TRBV6-1 and TRBJ1-2; 7 nucleotides match TRBD1. The ends lost 6 bases at V and 5 bases at J; junction bases unmatched: 18. Per germline, CDR1 MNHNS and CDR2 SASEGT. This CDR3 comprises 17 residues. The DNA for the CDR3 is TGTGCCAGCAGCCACTCCGGGACAGAGCGACTTGGGTATGGCTACACCTTC. It is translated as CASSHSGTERLGYGYTF.

The chain couples TRBV20-1 to TRBJ1-1; TRBD1 agrees at 8 bases. Unmatched junction bases numbered 5, after V lost 5 bases and J lost 3 bases. From germline, CDR1 is DFQATT and CDR2 SNEGSKA (reference sequence). CDR3 length: 13 residues. DNA for the CDR3: TGCAGTGCTCTTCAGGGGGCGCACACTGAAGCTTTCTTT. Translating gives CSALQGAHTEAFF.

This clonotype is deemed medium-sized (0.01 to 0.1%). The chain uses TRBV6-1 and TRBJ1-6; D might be TRBD1 (5 bases). The ends were cut back, 7 bases at V and 14 bases at J, with 15 bases in the middle. The CDR3 runs 12 residues. Per the germline V gene, CDR1 is MNHNS and CDR2 is SASEGT. The CDR3 region is CASTVGVDTLHF. CDR3 coding DNA: TGTGCCAGCACCGTGGGGGTAGACACCCTCCACTTT.